A selection of T cell receptor beta chains follows, all from one sample in a study of T cell responses to AZD1222 COVID-19 vaccine. Sequencing used immunoSEQ multiplex PCR; TCRdb keeps in-frame clones, though not all of them. The sample lists approximately 80,000 clones, roughly 87% occurring once. The sample in question was peripheral blood, obtained on day 0 of AZD1222 vaccination. These receptors originate from an adult in good health. Both conserved end residues are part of each CDR3. A D gene is named only where the DNA matches it firmly. Expanded clones get a size class; other rows say once, few or many, or leave the size out.

j_call d_call v_call clone_size cdr3_nt cdr3_aa
TRBJ1-2 - TRBV7-9 - TGTGCCAGCAGCCGAGCTGGGACCCTTAACTATGGCTACACCTTC CASSRAGTLNYGYTF
TRBJ2-7 - TRBV18 - TGTGCCAGCTCACCTGATTTGACAGTTCCGCACTTC CASSPDLTVPHF
TRBJ1-1 - TRBV21-1 - TGTGCCAGCAGCAAAAGCCCGAGGGGGGGGAACACTGAAGCTTTCTTT CASSKSPRGGNTEAFF
TRBJ2-5 - TRBV11-3 - TGTGCCAGCAGCTTAGTCCAGGAGACCCAGTACTTC CASSLVQETQYF
TRBJ1-4 TRBD1 TRBV6-1 once TGTGCCAGCAGTGAAAGGGGGCGCCCTAATGAAAAACTGTTTTTT CASSERGRPNEKLFF
TRBJ2-7 TRBD1 TRBV4-1 - TGCGCCAGCAGCCCCGGACAGGGAAGCTCCTACGAGCAGTACTTC CASSPGQGSSYEQYF
TRBJ2-7 - TRBV14 once TGTGCCAGCAGCCAAGGGGTGATCTTCGGGCAGTACTTC CASSQGVIFGQYF
TRBJ2-7 - TRBV5-1 - TGCGCCAGCAGCTCCAACTCCTACGAGCAGTACTTC CASSSNSYEQYF
TRBJ2-1 - TRBV18 once TGTGCCAGCTCCCCACCTGTTGGGTTGAATGAGCAGTTCTTC CASSPPVGLNEQFF
TRBJ1-3 - TRBV28 - TGTGCCAGCAGTTTAGGGGCCCTTGGGCTCCAAACTGGAAACACCATATATTTT CASSLGALGLQTGNTIYF
TRBJ1-1 TRBD1 TRBV25-1 - TGTGCCAGCAGCAACAGGGGGCACACTGAAGCTTTCTTT CASSNRGHTEAFF
TRBJ2-5 - TRBV10-3 - TGTGCCATCAGTGCCGAGCGAGAGACCCAGTACTTC CAISAERETQYF
TRBJ2-3 TRBD1 TRBV6-4 - TGTGCCAGCAGTGTCGGGACAGGGGGCGCAGATACGCAGTATTTT CASSVGTGGADTQYF
TRBJ1-5 - TRBV25-1 - TGTGCCAGCATAGATCAGCCCCAGCATTTT CASIDQPQHF
TRBJ1-1 - TRBV12-3/TRBV12-4 - TGTGCCAGCAGTCTTTACAGGGACACTGAAGCTTTCTTT CASSLYRDTEAFF
TRBJ2-5 - TRBV7-2 - TGTGCCAGCAGCCGCGGGACGGGCCTATTAGAGACCCAGTACTTC CASSRGTGLLETQYF